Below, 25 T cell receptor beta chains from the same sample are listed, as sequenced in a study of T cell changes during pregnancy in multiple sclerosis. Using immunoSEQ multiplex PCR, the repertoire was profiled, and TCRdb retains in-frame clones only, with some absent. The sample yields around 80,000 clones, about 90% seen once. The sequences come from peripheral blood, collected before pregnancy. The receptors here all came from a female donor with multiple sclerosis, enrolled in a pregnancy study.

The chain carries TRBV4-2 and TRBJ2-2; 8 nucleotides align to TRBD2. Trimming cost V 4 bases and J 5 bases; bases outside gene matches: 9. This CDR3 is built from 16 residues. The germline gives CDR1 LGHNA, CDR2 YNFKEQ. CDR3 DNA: TGTGCCAGCAGCCCAAGATTTCAGCGGGAGACCGGGGAGCTGTTTTTT. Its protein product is CASSPRFQRETGELFF.

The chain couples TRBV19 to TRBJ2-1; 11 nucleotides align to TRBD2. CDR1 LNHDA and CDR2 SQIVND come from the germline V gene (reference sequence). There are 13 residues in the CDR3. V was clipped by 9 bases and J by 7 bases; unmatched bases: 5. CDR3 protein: CASLAGGPNEQFF. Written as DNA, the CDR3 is TGTGCCAGCTTAGCGGGAGGGCCAAATGAGCAGTTCTTC.

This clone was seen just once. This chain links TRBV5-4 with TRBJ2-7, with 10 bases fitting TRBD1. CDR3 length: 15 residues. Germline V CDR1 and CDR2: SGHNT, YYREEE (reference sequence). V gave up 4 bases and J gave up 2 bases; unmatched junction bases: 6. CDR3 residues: CASSPDRGLTYEQYF. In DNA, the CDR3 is TGTGCCAGCAGCCCGGACAGGGGGTTAACCTACGAGCAGTACTTC.

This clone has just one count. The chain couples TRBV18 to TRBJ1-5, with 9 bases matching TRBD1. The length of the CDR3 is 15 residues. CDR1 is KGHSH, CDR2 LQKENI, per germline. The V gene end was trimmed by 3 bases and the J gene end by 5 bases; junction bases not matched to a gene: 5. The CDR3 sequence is CASSPLTGGDQPQHF. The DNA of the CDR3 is TGTGCCAGCTCACCCTTGACAGGGGGGGATCAGCCCCAGCATTTT.

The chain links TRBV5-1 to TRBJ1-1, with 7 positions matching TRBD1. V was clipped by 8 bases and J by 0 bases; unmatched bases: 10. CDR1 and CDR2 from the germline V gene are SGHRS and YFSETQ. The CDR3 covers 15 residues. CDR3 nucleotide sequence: TGCGCCAGAGATCGTAGGGACAGAATGAACACTGAAGCTTTCTTT. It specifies CARDRRDRMNTEAFF.

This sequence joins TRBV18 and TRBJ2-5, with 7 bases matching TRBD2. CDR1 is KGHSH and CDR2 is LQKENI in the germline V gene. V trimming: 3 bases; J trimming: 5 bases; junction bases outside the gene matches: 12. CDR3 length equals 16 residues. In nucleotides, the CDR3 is TGTGCCAGCTCACCGATAACCCATACCGGGAGGGAGACCCAGTACTTC. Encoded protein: CASSPITHTGRETQYF.

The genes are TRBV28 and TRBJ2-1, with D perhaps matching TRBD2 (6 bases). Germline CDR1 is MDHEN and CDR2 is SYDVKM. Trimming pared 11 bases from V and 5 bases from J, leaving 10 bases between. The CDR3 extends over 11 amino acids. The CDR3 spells CAGGENNEQFF. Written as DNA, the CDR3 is TGTGCCGGCGGGGAAAACAATGAGCAGTTCTTC.

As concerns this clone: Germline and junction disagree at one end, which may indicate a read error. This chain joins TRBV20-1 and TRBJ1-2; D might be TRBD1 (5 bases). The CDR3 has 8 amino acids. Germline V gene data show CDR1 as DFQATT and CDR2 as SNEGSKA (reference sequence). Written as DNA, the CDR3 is TGCAGTGCTATGGTAGGACACTTC. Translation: CSAMVGHF.

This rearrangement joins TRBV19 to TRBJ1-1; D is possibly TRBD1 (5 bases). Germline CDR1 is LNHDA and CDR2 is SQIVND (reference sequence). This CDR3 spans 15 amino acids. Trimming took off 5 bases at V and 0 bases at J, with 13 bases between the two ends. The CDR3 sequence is CASSGGRGMNTEAFF. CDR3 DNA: TGTGCCAGTAGTGGGGGTCGGGGGATGAACACTGAAGCTTTCTTT.

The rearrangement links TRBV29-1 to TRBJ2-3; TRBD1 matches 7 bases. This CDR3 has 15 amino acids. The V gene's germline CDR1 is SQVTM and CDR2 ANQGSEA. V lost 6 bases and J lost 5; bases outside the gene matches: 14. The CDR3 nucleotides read TGCAGCGTCCTCACAGGGGTGGTAGTAAAAGATACGCAGTATTTT. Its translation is CSVLTGVVVKDTQYF.

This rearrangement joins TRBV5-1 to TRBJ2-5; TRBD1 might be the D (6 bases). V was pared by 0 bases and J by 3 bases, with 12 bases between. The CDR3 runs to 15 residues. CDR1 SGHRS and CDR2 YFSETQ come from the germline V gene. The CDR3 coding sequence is TGCGCCAGCAGCTTGGTCTTACAGGGAGAAGAGACCCAGTACTTC. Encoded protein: CASSLVLQGEETQYF. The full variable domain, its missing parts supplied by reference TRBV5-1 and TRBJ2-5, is KAGVTQTPRYLIKTRGQQVTLSCSPISGHRSVSWYQQTPGQGLQFLFEYFSETQRNKGNFPGRFSGRQFSNSRSEMNVSTLELGDSALYLCASSLVLQGEETQYFGPGTRLLVL.

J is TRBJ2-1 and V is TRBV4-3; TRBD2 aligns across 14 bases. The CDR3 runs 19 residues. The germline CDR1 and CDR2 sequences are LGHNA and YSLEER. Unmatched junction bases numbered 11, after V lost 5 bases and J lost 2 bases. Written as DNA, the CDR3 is TGCGCCAGCAGCGGGCCGGGACTAGCGGGAGTTTCTCCCTACAATGAGCAGTTCTTC. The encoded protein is CASSGPGLAGVSPYNEQFF.

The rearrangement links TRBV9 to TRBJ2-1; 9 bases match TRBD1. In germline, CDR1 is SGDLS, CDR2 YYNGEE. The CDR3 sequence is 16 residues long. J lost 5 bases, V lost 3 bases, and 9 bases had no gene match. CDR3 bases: TGTGCCAGCAGCGCCGGGACAGGGTTAATCGACAATGAGCAGTTCTTC. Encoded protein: CASSAGTGLIDNEQFF.

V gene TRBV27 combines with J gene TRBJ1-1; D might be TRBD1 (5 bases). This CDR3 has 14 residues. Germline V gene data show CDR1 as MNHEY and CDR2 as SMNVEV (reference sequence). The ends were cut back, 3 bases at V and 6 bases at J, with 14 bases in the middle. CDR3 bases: TGTGCCAGCAGTTTGGGCATGGGGCACGCTGAAGCTTTCTTT. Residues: CASSLGMGHAEAFF.

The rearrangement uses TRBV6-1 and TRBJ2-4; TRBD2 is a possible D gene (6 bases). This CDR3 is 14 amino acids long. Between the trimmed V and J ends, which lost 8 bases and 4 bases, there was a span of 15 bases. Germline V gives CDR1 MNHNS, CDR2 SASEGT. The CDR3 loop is CASQLRRGKNIQYF. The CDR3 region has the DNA TGTGCCAGCCAACTGCGGCGGGGTAAAAACATTCAGTACTTC.

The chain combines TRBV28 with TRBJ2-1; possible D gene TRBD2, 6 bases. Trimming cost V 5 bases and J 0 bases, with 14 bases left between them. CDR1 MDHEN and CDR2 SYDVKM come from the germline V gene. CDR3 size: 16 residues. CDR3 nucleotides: TGTGCCAGCAGTCTATATCTCGGGAGCTCCTACAATGAGCAGTTCTTC. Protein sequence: CASSLYLGSSYNEQFF.

CDR3 loop: CSVEGGEGQSSYNEQFF. For the CDR3, the DNA is TGCAGCGTTGAAGGGGGAGAGGGCCAGAGCTCCTACAATGAGCAGTTCTTC. V usage is TRBV29-1 and J usage is TRBJ2-1, with D possibly matching TRBD2 (5 bases). CDR3 length equals 17 residues. Per germline, CDR1 SQVTM and CDR2 ANQGSEA. V was clipped by 1 base and J by 0 bases, with 16 bases between them.

This CDR3 reads CASSLLPSGWDLAKNIQYF. The CDR3 DNA is TGTGCCAGCAGCTTACTGCCTAGCGGATGGGACCTAGCCAAAAACATTCAGTACTTC. This chain joins TRBV7-9 and TRBJ2-4; 7 bases match TRBD2. Germline values: CDR1 SEHNR, CDR2 FQNEAQ (reference sequence). This CDR3 has 19 amino acids. Trimming at V came to 2 bases and at J to 0 bases, leaving 13 bases not matched to a gene.

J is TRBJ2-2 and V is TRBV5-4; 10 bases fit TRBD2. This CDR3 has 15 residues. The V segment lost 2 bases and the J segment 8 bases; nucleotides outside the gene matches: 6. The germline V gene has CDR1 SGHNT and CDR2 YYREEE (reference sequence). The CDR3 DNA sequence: TGTGCCAGCAGCTTTCGGCTAGCGGGAGCTGGGGAGCTGTTTTTT. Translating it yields CASSFRLAGAGELFF.

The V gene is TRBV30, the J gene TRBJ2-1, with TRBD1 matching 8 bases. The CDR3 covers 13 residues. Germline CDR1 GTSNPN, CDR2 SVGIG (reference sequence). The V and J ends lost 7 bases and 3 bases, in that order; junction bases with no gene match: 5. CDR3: CALDRGDYNEQFF. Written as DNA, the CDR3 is TGTGCCTTAGACAGGGGAGACTACAATGAGCAGTTCTTC.

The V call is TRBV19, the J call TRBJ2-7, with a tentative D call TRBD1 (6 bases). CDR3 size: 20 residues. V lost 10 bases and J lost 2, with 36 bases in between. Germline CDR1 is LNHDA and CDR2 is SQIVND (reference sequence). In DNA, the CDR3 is TGTGCCACCACGCCCCACAGTAACCCCTTTTCACAGGGAGAAGCCTACGAGCAGTACTTC. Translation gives CATTPHSNPFSQGEAYEQYF.

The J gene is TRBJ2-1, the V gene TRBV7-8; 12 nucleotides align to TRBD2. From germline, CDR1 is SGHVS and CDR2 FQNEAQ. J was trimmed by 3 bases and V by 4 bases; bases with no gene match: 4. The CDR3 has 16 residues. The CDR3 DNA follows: TGTGCCAGCAGCTACAGACTAGCGGGAGACTACAATGAGCAGTTCTTC. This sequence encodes CASSYRLAGDYNEQFF. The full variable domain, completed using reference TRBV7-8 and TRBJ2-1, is GAGVSQSPRYKVAKRGQDVALRCDPISGHVSLFWYQQALGQGPEFLTYFQNEAQLDKSGLPSDRFFAERPEGSVSTLKIQRTQQEDSAVYLCASSYRLAGDYNEQFFGPGTRLTVL.

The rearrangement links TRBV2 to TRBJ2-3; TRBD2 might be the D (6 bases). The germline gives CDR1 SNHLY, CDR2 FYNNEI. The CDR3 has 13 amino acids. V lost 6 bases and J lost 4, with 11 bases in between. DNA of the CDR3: TGTGCCAGCAGAACGGGGGAGGCAGATACGCAGTATTTT. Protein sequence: CASRTGEADTQYF.

CDR3 nucleotides: TGCAGTGCGCAAACCGGTTACGAGCAGTACTTC. Its protein product is CSAQTGYEQYF. The chain recombines TRBV20-1 with TRBJ2-7; D is undetermined. Trimming shortened V by 6 bases and J by 4 bases, and 10 bases separated the two germline ends. The CDR3 contains 11 residues. CDR1 is DFQATT and CDR2 is SNEGSKA in the germline V gene (reference sequence).

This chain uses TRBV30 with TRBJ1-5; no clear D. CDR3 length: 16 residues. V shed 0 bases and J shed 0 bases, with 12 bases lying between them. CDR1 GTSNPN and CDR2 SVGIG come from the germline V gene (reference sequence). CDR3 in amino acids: CAWSVRRGSSNQPQHF. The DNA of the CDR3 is TGTGCCTGGAGTGTAAGGAGAGGGAGTAGCAATCAGCCCCAGCATTTT.